This T cell receptor beta chain appears in the sequencing data of a study of blood T cell repertoires in COVID-19. On the study more broadly: Nucleic acid was either cDNA or gDNA, and it came from T cells, B-cell-depleted T cells, or PBMCs.

The recovered donors of Cohort 3 showed two negative PCRs, clearance, or symptom resolution. The data were produced by immunoSEQ multiplex PCR, yet TCRdb's version contains in-frame clones alone and is incomplete. There are roughly 200,000 clones in the sample; roughly 88% occur only once, and about 9.7% lies in the top ten. Germline-derived CDR1 and CDR2 are SGHKS and YYEKEE (reference sequence). The CDR3 contains 16 residues. V lost 2 bases to trimming and J lost 9 bases, with 18 bases between them. The sequence derives from a woman in her 30s who had recovered from COVID-19. The genes are TRBV5-5 and TRBJ1-6; D is undetermined. Specimen: PBMCs or T cells enriched from blood (not recorded which). CDR3 in amino acids: CASSFIFWSRISPLHF. The CDR3 DNA reads as TGTGCCAGCAGCTTCATTTTTTGGAGTAGGATTTCACCCCTCCACTTT.